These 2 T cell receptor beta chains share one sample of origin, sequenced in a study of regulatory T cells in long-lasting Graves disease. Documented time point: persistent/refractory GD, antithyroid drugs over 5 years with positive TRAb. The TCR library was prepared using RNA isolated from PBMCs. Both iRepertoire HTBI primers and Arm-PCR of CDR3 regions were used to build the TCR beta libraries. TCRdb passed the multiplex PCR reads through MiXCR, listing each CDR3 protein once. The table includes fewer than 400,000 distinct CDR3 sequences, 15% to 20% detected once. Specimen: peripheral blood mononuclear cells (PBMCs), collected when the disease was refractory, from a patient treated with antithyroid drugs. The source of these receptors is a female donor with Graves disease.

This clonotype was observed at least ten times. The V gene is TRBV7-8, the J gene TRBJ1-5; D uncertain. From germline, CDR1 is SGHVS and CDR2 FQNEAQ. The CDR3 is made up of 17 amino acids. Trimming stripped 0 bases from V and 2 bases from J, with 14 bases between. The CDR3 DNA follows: TGTGCCAGCAGCTTAGCAGCCCTAGGACGGGGCAATCAGCCCCAGCATTTT. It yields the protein CASSLAALGRGNQPQHF. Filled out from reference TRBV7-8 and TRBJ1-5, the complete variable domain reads GAGVSQSPRYKVAKRGQDVALRCDPISGHVSLFWYQQALGQGPEFLTYFQNEAQLDKSGLPSDRFFAERPEGSVSTLKIQRTQQEDSAVYLCASSLAALGRGNQPQHFGDGTRLSIL.

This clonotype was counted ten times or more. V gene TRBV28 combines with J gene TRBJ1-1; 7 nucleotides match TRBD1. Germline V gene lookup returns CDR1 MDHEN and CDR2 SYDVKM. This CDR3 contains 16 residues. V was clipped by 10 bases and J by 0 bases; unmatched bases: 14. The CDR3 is CATTRQGTHLNTEAFF. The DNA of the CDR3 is TGTGCCACCACTAGACAGGGCACTCACCTGAACACTGAAGCTTTCTTT.